One and the same sample provided the 4 T cell receptor beta chains below, sequenced in a study of T cells in narcolepsy. Assay used: immunoSEQ multiplex PCR; TCRdb lists only in-frame clones, some missing. Here the sample spans around 32,000 clones, about four fifths being singletons. Sequenced material: CD45RA- memory CD4+ T cells from PBMCs. The receptor source for this set is a human donor with narcolepsy.

The chain combines TRBV5-6 with TRBJ1-2; D is uncertain. V gave up 6 bases and J gave up 1 base, with 7 bases separating them. CDR3 length: 12 residues. Germline-derived CDR1 and CDR2 are SGHDT and YYEEEE. The CDR3 region is CASTPLNYGYTF. In nucleotides, the CDR3 is TGTGCCAGCACCCCCCTTAACTATGGCTACACCTTC.

This CDR3 is CASSLVSGTYEQYF. In DNA, the CDR3 is TGTGCCAGCAGCTTGGTGTCGGGGACCTACGAGCAGTACTTC. The chain is built from TRBV5-5 and TRBJ2-7, with a tentative D call TRBD2 (5 bases). CDR1 SGHKS and CDR2 YYEKEE come from the germline V gene (reference sequence). V lost 0 bases and J lost 2, with 9 bases in between. This CDR3 spans 14 amino acids.

This chain links TRBV16 with TRBJ2-7, with TRBD2 identical over 13 bases. The CDR3 spans 16 residues. V lost 3 bases and J lost 5; bases outside the gene matches: 7. Germline V gene sequence: CDR1 KGHSY, CDR2 FQNENV. CDR3 DNA sequence: TGTGCCAGCAGCCAGAGACTAGCGGGAGGCAGGAACGAGCAGTACTTC. This encodes CASSQRLAGGRNEQYF.

The chain employs TRBV5-6 and TRBJ2-1; possibly TRBD1 for D (7 bases). The CDR3 length is 18 residues. CDR1 is SGHDT and CDR2 is YYEEEE in the germline V gene. V lost 3 bases and J 4 bases, leaving 23 bases between the germline ends. CDR3 DNA: TGTGCCAGCAGCTCCGACAGGGAGGTCGCGGAAAAATACAATGAGCAGTTCTTC. Encoded protein: CASSSDREVAEKYNEQFF.